The sequence of this T cell receptor (beta chain) was determined in a study of cytomegalovirus exposure and HLA in healthy donors. Findings and caveats of the study: In a later analysis, productive TCRs from donors in an Asian-associated ancestry cluster reportedly carried fewer N-insertions than the cohort mean.

CDR1 SGHRS and CDR2 YFSETQ come from the germline V gene. V gave up 4 bases and J gave up 8 bases; unmatched junction bases: 9. The CDR3 length is 16 residues. Vbeta (60) and Jbeta (13) primers were used in the PCR. Method: immunoSEQ multiplex PCR; TCRdb's copy keeps in-frame clones and lacks some. The sample yields about 190,000 clones, around three quarters seen once. As regards this clone: Its target is unknown.

Source material: PBMCs. The source is a woman younger than 30 in good health and CMV-seronegative. J is TRBJ2-1 and V is TRBV5-1, with 13 bases identical to TRBD2. CDR3: CASSLGLAGVGDEQFF. DNA for the CDR3: TGCGCCAGCAGCCTCGGACTAGCGGGAGTTGGCGATGAGCAGTTCTTC.